Below are 15 T cell receptor beta chains sequenced from a single sample in a study of neurological immune-mediated disorders (dated by TCRdb to between 2018 and 2021). The protocol used for the library was 5' RACE. The sequencer listed for this sample is Illumina HiSeq 2500. TCRdb redid the processing of the public reads, applying fastp at Q25 and MiXCR, and retained in-frame beta chains. Every entry covers one CDR3 protein and lists the most common genes and DNA from its rows. The sample table lists about 39,000 distinct CDR3 sequences, approximately 7.2% of them with a count of one. The ten biggest clones cover roughly 5.6% of the sample. Sequences were obtained from CD4+ T cells from blood. These receptors were taken from a man aged 45 to 65 in good health.

The rearrangement joins TRBV4-3 to TRBJ2-2; 9 bases are shared with TRBD2. The CDR3 is 16 amino acids. Trimming cost V 0 bases and J 8 bases; bases outside gene matches: 7. CDR1 is LGHNA, CDR2 YSLEER, per germline. DNA of the CDR3: TGCGCCAGCAGCCAAGAGGGCGGGAGGGCGAGTGGGGAGCTGTTTTTT. It is translated as CASSQEGGRASGELFF.

This clonotype was seen repeatedly, ten times or more. V gene TRBV3-1 combines with J gene TRBJ2-2; D gene ambiguous. The CDR3 extends over 12 amino acids. The ends were cut back, 8 bases at V and 6 bases at J, with 10 bases in the middle. CDR1 and CDR2 (germline): LGHDT, YNNKEL (reference sequence). The CDR3 here is CASPWSAGELFF. Written as DNA, the CDR3 is TGTGCCAGCCCCTGGTCTGCCGGGGAGCTGTTTTTT.

At least ten counts were recorded for this clonotype. V is TRBV5-1 and J is TRBJ2-2; tentative D call: TRBD1 (5 bases). CDR3 length: 15 amino acids. The ends were cut back, 7 bases at V and 0 bases at J, with 13 bases in the middle. Looked up from germline, CDR1 is SGHRS and CDR2 is YFSETQ. The CDR3 nucleotides are TGCGCCAGCTGCCTTGGGGCCCCGAACACCGGGGAGCTGTTTTTT. This encodes CASCLGAPNTGELFF.

This clonotype has a count of ten or more. This chain links TRBV3-1 with TRBJ1-1; 7 nucleotides agree with TRBD1. CDR3 length equals 14 residues. V gave up 2 bases and J gave up 2 bases; unmatched junction bases: 2. The V gene's germline CDR1 is LGHDT and CDR2 YNNKEL (reference sequence). The CDR3 is CASSQQGGNTEAFF. The CDR3 region has the DNA TGTGCCAGCAGCCAACAGGGGGGAAACACTGAAGCTTTCTTT.

In this sample, this clonotype turned up a few times. This chain connects TRBV28 to TRBJ2-5; 7 positions agree with TRBD1. The trim removed 6 bases at V and 4 bases at J, leaving 5 bases unmatched. This CDR3 has 13 residues. Per the germline V gene, CDR1 is MDHEN and CDR2 is SYDVKM. CDR3 protein: CASRAGTVETQYF. In DNA, the CDR3 is TGTGCCAGCAGAGCTGGGACAGTAGAGACCCAGTACTTC.

This clonotype has ten or more counts. The rearrangement joins TRBV10-3 to TRBJ2-7; D remains ambiguous. The germline V gene has CDR1 ENHRY and CDR2 SYGVKD. V lost 0 bases to trimming and J lost 5 bases, with 14 bases between them. The CDR3 length is 15 residues. The CDR3 DNA reads TGTGCCATCAGTGAGTCCGGCTTAGCCGTCCACGAGCAGTACTTC. Protein: CAISESGLAVHEQYF.

The table lists this clonotype with many counts. The V call is TRBV20-1, the J call TRBJ2-3; possibly TRBD1 or TRBD2 for D (5 bases each). CDR3 size: 13 residues. Per germline, CDR1 DFQATT and CDR2 SNEGSKA (reference sequence). With 7 bases removed from V and 1 base from J, the gap between germline ends came to 12 bases. The CDR3 coding sequence is TGCAGTGTGGACAAGAGGGGCACAGATACGCAGTATTTT. Translated: CSVDKRGTDTQYF.

This clonotype occurred many times. CDR3 loop: CASSHSGAEKTEAFF. The CDR3 DNA reads as TGTGCCAGCTCACACTCCGGGGCGGAAAAGACTGAAGCTTTCTTT. This sequence joins TRBV28 and TRBJ1-1; weak D call: TRBD1 (5 bases). This CDR3 is built from 15 residues. CDR1 is MDHEN and CDR2 is SYDVKM in the germline V gene. The V end lost 8 bases, the J end lost 5 bases, and 21 bases lay between the germline ends.

At least ten counts were recorded for this clonotype. The chain uses TRBV5-1 and TRBJ2-1; TRBD2 aligns across 8 bases. CDR1 and CDR2 from the germline V gene are SGHRS and YFSETQ. V lost 0 bases and J lost 10; bases outside the gene matches: 12. This CDR3 region has 16 residues. The CDR3 region has the DNA TGCGCCAGCAGCTTGGCCAGTACGGGAGGGCAGGGGGAGCAGTTCTTC. This codes for CASSLASTGGQGEQFF. The full variable domain, in which reference TRBV5-1 and TRBJ2-1 provide the parts outside the CDR3, is KAGVTQTPRYLIKTRGQQVTLSCSPISGHRSVSWYQQTPGQGLQFLFEYFSETQRNKGNFPGRFSGRQFSNSRSEMNVSTLELGDSALYLCASSLASTGGQGEQFFGPGTRLTVL.

This clonotype was found many times. The chain carries TRBV5-6 and TRBJ1-4; D is undetermined. The CDR3 is 14 amino acids. V lost 4 bases and J 7 bases, leaving 14 bases between the germline ends. Germline V gives CDR1 SGHDT, CDR2 YYEEEE. CDR3 coding DNA: TGTGCCAGCAGCCGCGGCGGAGCTAGTGAAAAACTGTTTTTT. This encodes CASSRGGASEKLFF.

This clonotype was counted only a few times. The chain carries TRBV19 and TRBJ2-3; possible D gene TRBD2, 5 bases. Germline V gives CDR1 LNHDA, CDR2 SQIVND (reference sequence). Trimming shortened V by 1 base and J by 0 bases, and 8 bases separated the two germline ends. The CDR3 is made up of 15 amino acids. In nucleotides, the CDR3 is TGTGCCAGTAGTATAGCGGGAACGAGCACAGATACGCAGTATTTT. Amino acids: CASSIAGTSTDTQYF.

This clonotype has at least ten counts. J is TRBJ1-2 and V is TRBV5-8; 10 bases map to TRBD1. Trimming removed 4 bases from V and 7 bases from J; junction bases left unmatched: 7. This CDR3 is built from 14 residues. Germline CDR1 is SGHTS and CDR2 is YDEGEE. The CDR3 DNA follows: TGTGCCAGCAGCGTGGGACAGGGGATCGGTGGCTACACCTTC. Protein product: CASSVGQGIGGYTF.

With respect to this clonotype: Mismatch with germline at one junction end may stem from a read error. This chain connects TRBV28 to TRBJ2-4, with a weak D call TRBD2 (5 bases). This CDR3 region has 16 residues. Germline V CDR1 and CDR2: MDHEN, SYDVKM. The CDR3 DNA is TGTGCCAGCAGTTTAGATGGCATCCTAGCCAAAAACATTCAGTACTTT. It translates to CASSLDGILAKNIQYF.

This clonotype was found many times. The CDR3 sequence is CASSPGQAQETQYF. The CDR3 nucleotides are TGTGCCAGCAGTCCGGGACAGGCACAAGAGACCCAGTACTTC. This chain connects TRBV12-3 or TRBV12-4 to TRBJ2-5; TRBD1 agrees at 8 bases. The ends lost 5 bases at V and 2 bases at J; junction bases unmatched: 4. The CDR3 has 14 amino acids.

There are a few counts of this clonotype. The chain links TRBV24-1 to TRBJ1-4, with 10 bases that match TRBD1. The CDR3 loop spans 16 amino acids. Germline-derived CDR1 and CDR2 are KGHDR and SFDVKD. With V trimmed by 4 bases and J by 5 bases, 6 bases remained unmatched. The CDR3 coding sequence is TGTGCCACCAGTGAAACCGGGACAGGGGCGAATGAAAAACTGTTTTTT. Translated, it gives CATSETGTGANEKLFF.